This section outlines one T cell receptor (beta chain) sequence together with its context. What it binds is unknown. Whole-study results and caveats: In terms of TCR gene usage, tumor memory CD4+ T cells clustered together with blood and lymph node memory CD4+ cells, as well as with lymph node naive CD4+ cells. Tumor-infiltrating Treg TCR alpha and beta sequences overlapped most with tumor naive CD4+ T cells, then blood naive.

Looked up from germline, CDR1 is GTSNPN and CDR2 is SVGIG (reference sequence). This CDR3 spans 11 amino acids. The V and J ends lost 0 bases and 5 bases respectively, with 3 bases between them. Full-length variable regions came from constant-region reverse primers plus semi-nested Nested Universal Primer A PCR. TCRdb analysed the 5' RACE reads with MiXCR anew, one entry per CDR3 protein. The sample shows over 40,000 distinct CDR3 sequences, about a fifth of them seen only once. Treg sorting used a CD4+CD25+CD127-/low gate. The clonotype was recovered from a female donor with breast cancer. Material for sequencing was Tregs sorted from a lymph node. V is TRBV30 and J is TRBJ2-3; D not certain. CDR3 sequence (DNA): TGTGCCTGGAGTGTCGGAGATACGCAGTATTTT. It is translated as CAWSVGDTQYF.